This T cell receptor (beta chain) was profiled in a study of T cells after yellow fever vaccination. This CDR3 is built from 17 residues. Germline-derived CDR1 and CDR2 are DFQATT and SNEGSKA (reference sequence). V lost 2 bases and J lost 0, with 19 bases in between. This clonotype was detected only a few times. The antigen remains unidentified. The study made its TCR cDNA through 5'RACE template switching. That step introduced a universal primer site along with UMIs. MiXCR was run by TCRdb on the 5' RACE reads, yielding one entry per CDR3 protein. The sample lists about 340,000 distinct CDR3 sequences; 3% to 4.5% were seen once. The study's findings and limits: Post-booster repertoires again held most primary-vaccination clones (roughly 96% CD4, approximately 90% CD8). Although the secondary response was weaker, it peaked faster, at day 5 versus 15. High-abundance clonotypes from the bulk population could contaminate FACS-sorted repertoires.

The sequence derives from a young man who received the YFV17D yellow fever vaccine. Sequenced here: PBMCs, sampled 5 days after the yellow fever booster vaccination. The chain carries TRBV20-1 and TRBJ1-2; D is ambiguous. The CDR3 loop is CSARPPLPRDSNYGYTF. The CDR3 DNA sequence: TGCAGTGCTAGACCCCCGTTACCCCGGGATTCTAACTATGGCTACACCTTC.